This passage covers 27 T cell receptor beta chains from one sample sequenced in a study of identical twins. TCRdb ran MiXCR on the 5' RACE reads and lists one entry per CDR3 protein. The table has about 220,000 distinct CDR3 sequences, around 8% seen once. This sample was shared with a second study, whose subject was yellow fever vaccine responses in identical twins.

Sequencing used memory (CD45RO+) T cells sorted from blood. These receptors all stem from a woman aged 18-29 years in good health.

This clonotype showed up just a few times. This chain joins TRBV28 and TRBJ1-5; 9 bases fit TRBD1. V was pared by 5 bases and J by 2 bases, with 7 bases of the junction left unmatched. The CDR3 has 16 amino acids. Germline V CDR1 and CDR2: MDHEN, SYDVKM. CDR3 sequence reads: CASSPRTGAGNQPQHF. CDR3 DNA sequence: TGTGCCAGCAGTCCCCGGACAGGGGCGGGCAATCAGCCCCAGCATTTT.

The table lists this clonotype with a few counts. The chain recombines TRBV15 with TRBJ2-1; the match to TRBD1 covers 7 bases. CDR1 and CDR2 (germline): LNHNV, YYDKDF (reference sequence). V shed 6 bases, J shed 8 bases, and the junction held 10 bases outside the gene matches. The CDR3 spans 14 residues. In nucleotides, the CDR3 is TGTGCCACCAGAACAAAAGGGGGCGGCTATGAGCAGTTCTTC. Translation: CATRTKGGGYEQFF.

This clonotype was observed a handful of times. The chain combines TRBV6-1 with TRBJ2-1; 13 positions agree with TRBD2. The CDR3 totals 15 residues. The V segment lost 6 bases and the J segment 10 bases; nucleotides outside the gene matches: 9. Germline CDR1 reads MNHNS; CDR2 reads SASEGT. The CDR3 sequence is CASSERTSGRGEQFF. Written as DNA, the CDR3 is TGTGCCAGCAGCGAACGGACTAGCGGGAGAGGGGAGCAGTTCTTC.

This rearrangement joins TRBV6-5 to TRBJ2-1, with D perhaps TRBD2 (5 bases). Trimming pared 2 bases from V and 5 bases from J, leaving 7 bases between. CDR1 is MNHEY, CDR2 SVGAGI, per germline. This CDR3 comprises 13 residues. The CDR3 protein is CASSYRGHNEQFF. The CDR3 region has the DNA TGTGCCAGCAGTTACAGAGGGCACAATGAGCAGTTCTTC.

At least ten counts were recorded for this clonotype. The chain carries TRBV25-1 and TRBJ2-7; D not certain. The ends were cut back, 4 bases at V and 6 bases at J, with 16 bases in the middle. CDR1 MGHDK and CDR2 SYGVNS come from the germline V gene. The CDR3 contains 14 residues. The CDR3 coding sequence is TGTGCCAGCAGTGTGGGAAGGGATGTGGGCGAGCAGTACTTC. Translation gives CASSVGRDVGEQYF.

This clonotype was seen a few times. This chain joins TRBV12-3 or TRBV12-4 and TRBJ1-3; no clear D. The germline V and J ends were trimmed by 2 bases and 0 bases, with 8 bases remaining between them. The CDR3 has 15 amino acids. CDR3 DNA sequence: TGTGCCAGCAGTTTATACATGAGCTCTGGAAACACCATATATTTT. Protein sequence: CASSLYMSSGNTIYF.

This clonotype was observed a few times. The V gene is TRBV20-1, the J gene TRBJ2-1, with 8 bases matching TRBD2. V was pared by 2 bases and J by 6 bases, with 9 bases of the junction left unmatched. Germline V lookup: CDR1 DFQATT, CDR2 SNEGSKA (reference sequence). The CDR3 sequence is 15 residues long. CDR3 amino acids: CSARLPAGTSNEQFF. Written as DNA, the CDR3 is TGCAGTGCTAGACTCCCTGCCGGGACTAGCAATGAGCAGTTCTTC.

This clonotype appeared a few times. The chain is built from TRBV20-1 and TRBJ2-7, with 8 positions matching TRBD1. Germline V lookup: CDR1 DFQATT, CDR2 SNEGSKA (reference sequence). After removal of 0 bases from V and 7 bases from J, the junction contained 11 bases not matched to a gene. This CDR3 region has 15 residues. The CDR3 nucleotides read TGCAGTGCTAGAGATCTTGGCAGGGGGCGGCGGGAGCAGTACTTC. This sequence encodes CSARDLGRGRREQYF.

This clonotype was counted at least ten times. This chain uses TRBV2 with TRBJ2-1, with 9 bases fitting TRBD2. The CDR3 is 13 amino acids. After removal of 7 bases from V and 10 bases from J, the junction contained 8 bases not matched to a gene. CDR1 is SNHLY and CDR2 is FYNNEI in the germline V gene. The DNA of the CDR3 is TGTGCCAGCAACGAGCGGGAGGTTAAGGAGCAGTTCTTC. It encodes CASNEREVKEQFF.

J is TRBJ2-6 and V is TRBV4-1; D uncertain. The CDR3 runs 16 residues. The germline gives CDR1 MGHRA, CDR2 YSYEKL. V lost 4 bases and J lost 4, with 14 bases in between. The CDR3 is CASSLFVGFGANVLTF. CDR3 DNA sequence: TGCGCCAGCAGCCTATTTGTGGGGTTCGGGGCCAACGTCCTGACTTTC.

The V gene is TRBV6-2 or TRBV6-3, the J gene TRBJ2-3, with D uncertain. V lost 2 bases to trimming and J lost 3 bases, with 12 bases between them. The CDR3 contains 15 residues. CDR1 is MNHEY and CDR2 is SVGEGT in the germline V gene. The CDR3: CASSYGILTTDTQYF. CDR3 coding DNA: TGTGCCAGCAGTTACGGAATCCTGACTACAGATACGCAGTATTTT.

The V gene is TRBV7-2, the J gene TRBJ1-3; 7 bases are shared with TRBD1. The CDR3 covers 16 residues. With 5 bases clipped from V and 2 bases from J, the junction kept 9 bases outside the gene matches. Germline V gene data show CDR1 as SGHTA and CDR2 as FQGNSA. The CDR3 sequence is CASSPWTGRAGNTIYF. The DNA for the CDR3 is TGTGCCAGCAGCCCATGGACAGGCAGAGCTGGAAACACCATATATTTT.

At least ten counts were recorded for this clonotype. The rearrangement links TRBV4-2 to TRBJ2-1, with TRBD2 identical over 14 bases. Germline V gene lookup returns CDR1 LGHNA and CDR2 YNFKEQ. This CDR3 has 17 residues. The V segment lost 0 bases and the J segment 10 bases; nucleotides outside the gene matches: 8. This CDR3 is CASSQDRLAGGKREQFF. The CDR3, as DNA: TGTGCCAGCAGCCAAGATCGACTAGCGGGGGGGAAAAGGGAGCAGTTCTTC.

This clonotype was seen many times. The chain couples TRBV6-2 or TRBV6-3 to TRBJ1-2; possibly TRBD1 for D (5 bases). Germline V gene lookup returns CDR1 MNHEY and CDR2 SVGEGT. The CDR3 has 11 amino acids. V shed 8 bases and J shed 6 bases, with 10 bases lying between them. CDR3 sequence reads: CASQWGNGYTF. In DNA, the CDR3 is TGTGCCAGCCAATGGGGGAATGGCTACACCTTC.

This clonotype appeared many times. The J gene is TRBJ1-2, the V gene TRBV5-1; possible D gene TRBD1, 5 bases. The germline gives CDR1 SGHRS, CDR2 YFSETQ. The V end was cut by 1 base, the J end by 4 bases, with 11 bases between. The CDR3 sequence is 14 residues long. CDR3: CASSLNSGPYGYTF. The CDR3 DNA follows: TGCGCCAGCAGCTTGAATTCGGGACCCTATGGCTACACCTTC.

In this sample, this clonotype turned up a few times. This chain links TRBV5-1 with TRBJ2-2, with D possibly matching TRBD2 (6 bases). The CDR3 runs to 16 residues. CDR1 is SGHRS and CDR2 is YFSETQ in the germline V gene. The V end lost 0 bases, the J end lost 0 bases, and 9 bases lay between the germline ends. CDR3 nucleotide sequence: TGCGCCAGCAGCTTGGATCCGGGGGCGAACACCGGGGAGCTGTTTTTT. This translates into CASSLDPGANTGELFF.

This chain connects TRBV10-3 to TRBJ1-4; D remains ambiguous. Germline lookup yields CDR1 ENHRY and CDR2 SYGVKD. V was trimmed by 3 bases and J by 8 bases, leaving 7 bases between them. The CDR3 covers 12 residues. The DNA of the CDR3 is TGTGCCATCAGTGATAGGGCCGAAAAACTGTTTTTT. It codes for CAISDRAEKLFF.

This clonotype appeared many times. The chain links TRBV20-1 to TRBJ1-5; D may be TRBD1 (5 bases). CDR1 and CDR2 (germline): DFQATT, SNEGSKA (reference sequence). Trimming left V 3 bases short and J 2 bases short, with 11 bases between. The CDR3 length is 14 residues. CDR3 coding DNA: TGCAGTGCTAGTCTCCGGGGCGGCAATCAGCCCCAGCATTTT. Encoded protein: CSASLRGGNQPQHF.

This clonotype was detected many times. The gene calls are TRBV7-2 and TRBJ2-5; 9 bases align to TRBD2. The germline V gene encodes CDR1 SGHTA and CDR2 FQGNSA. CDR3 length: 16 amino acids. The junction had 8 bases not matched to a gene; V was cut back by 1 base and J by 5 bases. The DNA of the CDR3 is TGTGCCAGCAGCTTAGAGGCTAGCGGGGTCTGGGAGACCCAGTACTTC. It encodes CASSLEASGVWETQYF.

This clonotype came up many times. The chain couples TRBV12-3 or TRBV12-4 to TRBJ1-1; TRBD1 matches at 7 bases. CDR3 length: 13 residues. The V segment lost 3 bases and the J segment 8 bases; nucleotides outside the gene matches: 6. This CDR3 is CASSFNWGQEAFF. In DNA form, the CDR3 reads TGTGCCAGCAGTTTTAATTGGGGACAGGAAGCTTTCTTT.

This clonotype was detected ten times or more. The V call is TRBV21-1, the J call TRBJ2-5; TRBD1, the D gene given by the table, was not confirmed from the DNA. TRBV21-1 is shown as a pseudogene. The CDR3 is 16 residues long. The CDR3 reads CASSTRGGHRRETQYF. The CDR3 DNA sequence: TGTGCCAGCAGCACCAGAGGCGGACATAGGAGAGAGACCCAGTACTTC.

This clonotype was recorded at least ten times. The genes are TRBV7-3 and TRBJ2-1, with 9 bases lining up with TRBD1. The germline CDR1 and CDR2 sequences are SGHTA and FQGTGA. The CDR3 sequence is 16 residues long. The V gene end was trimmed by 1 base and the J gene end by 5 bases; junction bases not matched to a gene: 6. The CDR3 protein is CASSLKSGQGNNEQFF. DNA of the CDR3: TGTGCCAGCAGCTTAAAGTCTGGACAGGGGAACAATGAGCAGTTCTTC. The variable domain in full, completed from reference TRBV7-3 and TRBJ2-1, reads GAGVSQTPSNKVTEKGKYVELRCDPISGHTALYWYRQSLGQGPEFLIYFQGTGAADDSGLPNDRFFAVRPEGSVSTLKIQRTERGDSAVYLCASSLKSGQGNNEQFFGPGTRLTVL.

The chain uses TRBV5-5 and TRBJ1-2; a weak D match, TRBD1 (5 bases). Trimming shortened V by 4 bases and J by 4 bases, and 11 bases separated the two germline ends. Germline V gene sequence: CDR1 SGHKS, CDR2 YYEKEE (reference sequence). CDR3 length: 13 amino acids. CDR3 coding DNA: TGTGCCAGCAGCGTTGGGACTTCCTATGGCTACACCTTC. This encodes CASSVGTSYGYTF.

In this sample, this clonotype turned up many times. The V and J genes are TRBV3-1 and TRBJ2-7, with TRBD1 matching 9 bases. J was trimmed by 4 bases and V by 4 bases; bases with no gene match: 5. The CDR3 covers 14 residues. Germline V gene lookup returns CDR1 LGHDT and CDR2 YNNKEL (reference sequence). In nucleotides, the CDR3 is TGTGCCAGCAGCCTATGGGACAGGGATTACGAGCAGTACTTC. It translates to CASSLWDRDYEQYF.

The chain combines TRBV6-2 or TRBV6-3 with TRBJ2-7; 7 positions match TRBD2. V dropped 5 bases and J dropped 4; count of bases not matched to a gene: 11. CDR3 length equals 15 residues. Germline values: CDR1 MNHEY, CDR2 SVGEGT. CDR3 region: CASSGIGLAAYEQYF. The CDR3 bases are TGTGCCAGCAGTGGCATCGGGCTAGCGGCTTACGAGCAGTACTTC.

There are many counts of this clonotype. The genes are TRBV18 and TRBJ2-1; no clear D gene. The CDR3 is 17 amino acids. V was trimmed by 0 bases and J by 1 base, leaving 13 bases between them. From germline, CDR1 is KGHSH and CDR2 LQKENI. CDR3 nucleotide sequence: TGTGCCAGCTCACCACCTACCGGCCTGGATTCCTACAATGAGCAGTTCTTC. It specifies CASSPPTGLDSYNEQFF.

The sample holds many counts of this clonotype. At one boundary the junction diverges from the germline segment, which might be a read error. The V call is TRBV25-1, the J call TRBJ2-7; 9 bases agree with TRBD2. CDR3 length equals 15 residues. The V gene's germline CDR1 is MGHDK and CDR2 SYGVNS. For the CDR3, the DNA is TGTGCCAGCAGCCGTCCCGGTAGTAGCGGGAGCTCGGTTGTGTTC. It codes for CASSRPGSSGSSVVF.